This T cell receptor (beta chain) was documented in a study of beta chain features in type 1 diabetes. In its sample, this clone was seen a few times. Reverse transcribing all isolated RNA meant expressed TCRB transcripts were sequenced. Produced via immunoSEQ multiplex PCR; TCRdb's table is partial and in-frame only. The profile shows 350,000 to 450,000 clones, over 12% of them singletons. Germline-derived CDR1 and CDR2 are MGHDK and SYGVNS. Trimming removed 2 bases at V and 9 bases at J, with 10 bases between. The CDR3 runs to 13 residues. The sequencing input was naive CD4+ T cells from blood. This receptor was identified in a woman between 18 and 30 years old in good health. The chain couples TRBV25-1 to TRBJ2-2, with no clear D. The CDR3 loop reads CASSETPKRELFF. CDR3 in DNA: TGTGCCAGCAGTGAAACCCCGAAGCGGGAGCTGTTTTTT.